Listed below are T cell receptor beta chains from one sample, sequenced in a study of shared clonotypes between healthy human individuals. TCRdb keeps only in-frame clones here, not all; method: immunoSEQ multiplex PCR. The sample contains 2,500,000 or so clones, more than 80% of which appear only once. Sequencing used naive CD4+ T cells sorted from blood. All receptors derive from a man younger than 35 in good health. CDR3s include the opening cysteine and the closing phenylalanine or tryptophan. The order of the fields is CDR3 protein, V gene.

CASNGGASNEKLFF | TRBV7-9
CASSSGRGGTNEKLFF | TRBV7-9
CASSQGGTGSTDTQYF | TRBV4-3
CASSIEGARYGYTF | TRBV19
CASSVSLGTSGTDEQFF | TRBV9
CASSSPSRSSYEQYF | TRBV28
CASSLEGGYTF | TRBV5-1
CASSWGLAGTNTGELFF | TRBV7-8
CASSLGGPNVYNEQFF | TRBV5-1
CAWSGSEAETQYF | TRBV30
CASRQWEVSSNEQFF | TRBV7-9
CASSKSGDEQYF | TRBV18
CASSHPTGPQAGYTF | TRBV7-2
CASSRSSAESPLHF | TRBV5-5
CASSLDGYSNQPQHF | TRBV9
CASSFSGGRGDIQYF | TRBV5-4
CASSEGTVATNEKLFF | TRBV25-1
CASSHFLDLPRYEQYF | TRBV5-6
CASSSNDRGNEKLFF | TRBV11-2
CASSARRGFADEQFF | TRBV19
CASTPGGGTEKLFF | TRBV6-5
CASSIRGEGLNQPQHF | TRBV19
CASSLTRDRGNYGYTF | TRBV5-5
CASSSQTTGLTEAFF | TRBV7-9
CASSSSSYEQYF | TRBV7-2
CASSQFPGQDLAKNIQYF | TRBV14
CASSKTTGTGPDSYNEQFF | TRBV21-1
CASSLVAVSYNEQFF | TRBV5-1
CASRPGGEANYGYTF | TRBV7-3
CASSKDQGLEAFF | TRBV6-5
CASSVRLAGVNEQFF | TRBV6-1
CAISDDRGNSNEQFF | TRBV10-3
CAWSVRGGEETQYF | TRBV30
CASSLGMNTEAFF | TRBV28
CAWSTGQPYSNQPQHF | TRBV30
CASSHRTGYNEQFF | TRBV9
CASRNTGGDTEAFF | TRBV25-1
CASSEGSGDLQETQYF | TRBV25-1
CASSPRGQLNTEAFF | TRBV19
CASSTTGDRYQPQHF | TRBV18
CASSGGRLFQETQYF | TRBV25-1
CASSLGTGGPTDTQYF | TRBV5-4
CATHGRGLGSGNTIYF | TRBV7-8
CASSLAYRGSEQYF | TRBV5-7
CASSTRRAGGPITGELFF | TRBV7-7
CASSETGYGEAFF | TRBV2
CASSLGGTGANNEQFF | TRBV11-1
CASSLDPDTYLATNEKLFF | TRBV11-2
CASSLDGGGLSPLHF | TRBV5-8
CASSGLNEQFF | TRBV2
CASISGNTGELFF | TRBV5-1
CASSETGGSRLADTQYF | TRBV2
CASSRGTGQPQHF | TRBV6-5
CASSPPSRAETQYF | TRBV18
CASSPAGYGSLNEQFF | TRBV28
CASTLLWADQPQHF | TRBV19
CASSFAGTGSYEQYF | TRBV7-2
CASSFSGVNTEAFF | TRBV7-9
CASRWAERETQYF | TRBV18
CASRRLAGGTDTQYF | TRBV11-1